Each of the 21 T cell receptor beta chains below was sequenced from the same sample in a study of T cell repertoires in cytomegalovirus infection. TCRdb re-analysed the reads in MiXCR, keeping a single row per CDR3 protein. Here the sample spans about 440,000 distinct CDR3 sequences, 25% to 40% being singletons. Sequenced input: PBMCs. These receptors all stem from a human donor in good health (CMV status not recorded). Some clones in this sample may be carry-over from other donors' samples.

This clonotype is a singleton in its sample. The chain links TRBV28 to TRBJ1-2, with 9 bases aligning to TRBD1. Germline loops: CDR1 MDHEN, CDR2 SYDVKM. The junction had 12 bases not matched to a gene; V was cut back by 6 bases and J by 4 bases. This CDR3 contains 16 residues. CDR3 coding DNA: TGTGCCAGCAGAATGACAGGGGGGTTGTTGGGCTATGGCTACACCTTC. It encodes CASRMTGGLLGYGYTF.

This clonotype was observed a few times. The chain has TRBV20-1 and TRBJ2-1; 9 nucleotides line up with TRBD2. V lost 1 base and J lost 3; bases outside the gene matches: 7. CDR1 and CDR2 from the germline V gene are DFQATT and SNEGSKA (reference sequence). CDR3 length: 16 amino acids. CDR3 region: CSARVGSGGIYNEQFF. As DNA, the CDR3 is TGCAGTGCTAGAGTTGGAAGCGGGGGGATCTACAATGAGCAGTTCTTC.

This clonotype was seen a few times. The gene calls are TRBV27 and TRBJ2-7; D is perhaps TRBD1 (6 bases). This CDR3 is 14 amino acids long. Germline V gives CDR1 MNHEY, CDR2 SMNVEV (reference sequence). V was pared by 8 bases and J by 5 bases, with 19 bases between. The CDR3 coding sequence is TGTGCCAGCCCACAAAGAGGCAGGGGCCACGAGCAGTACTTC. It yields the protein CASPQRGRGHEQYF.

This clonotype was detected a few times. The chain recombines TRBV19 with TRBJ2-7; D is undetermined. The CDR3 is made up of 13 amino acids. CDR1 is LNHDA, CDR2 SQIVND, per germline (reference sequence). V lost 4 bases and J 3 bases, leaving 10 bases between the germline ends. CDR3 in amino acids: CASSTQLGYEQYF. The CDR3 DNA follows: TGTGCCAGTAGTACACAACTGGGCTACGAGCAGTACTTC.

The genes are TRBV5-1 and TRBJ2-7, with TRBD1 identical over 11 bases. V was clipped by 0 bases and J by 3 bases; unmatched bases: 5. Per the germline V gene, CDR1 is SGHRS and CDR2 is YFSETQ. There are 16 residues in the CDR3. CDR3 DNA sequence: TGCGCCAGCAGCTTGGTGGCGGGACAGGGGGTCTACGAGCAGTACTTC. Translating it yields CASSLVAGQGVYEQYF.

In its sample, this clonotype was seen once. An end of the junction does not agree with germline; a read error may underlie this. In nucleotides, the CDR3 is TGTGCCAGCAGCCGTAAGGGACTAAACGGAGGAGATACGCAGTCTTTT. Its protein is CASSRKGLNGGDTQSF. This chain uses TRBV5-6 with TRBJ2-3, with TRBD2 identical over 7 bases. CDR3 length equals 16 residues. CDR1 is SGHDT and CDR2 is YYEEEE in the germline V gene. Full variable domain (missing parts from reference TRBV5-6 and TRBJ2-3): DAGVTQSPTHLIKTRGQQVTLRCSPKSGHDTVSWYQQALGQGPQFIFQYYEEEERQRGNFPDRFSGHQFPNYSSELNVNALLLGDSALYLCASSRKGLNGGDTQSFGPGTRLTVL.

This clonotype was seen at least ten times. This CDR3 is CASSYSGTGLNQPQHF. The CDR3, as DNA: TGTGCCAGCAGCTACTCCGGGACAGGGTTGAATCAGCCCCAGCATTTT. V is TRBV7-6 and J is TRBJ1-5; 9 bases agree with TRBD1. The CDR3 is made up of 16 amino acids. Germline trimming cut 4 bases from V and 4 bases from J; bases unmatched to any gene: 8. Germline CDR1 is SGHVS and CDR2 is FNYEAQ.

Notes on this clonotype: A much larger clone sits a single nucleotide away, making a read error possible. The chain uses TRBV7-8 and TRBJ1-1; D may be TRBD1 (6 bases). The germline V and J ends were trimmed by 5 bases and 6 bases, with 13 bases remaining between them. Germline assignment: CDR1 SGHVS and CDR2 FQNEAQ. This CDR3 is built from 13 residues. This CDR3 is CASSITGTPEAFF. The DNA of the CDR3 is TGTGCCAGCAGCATTACAGGGACCCCTGAAGCTTTCTTT.

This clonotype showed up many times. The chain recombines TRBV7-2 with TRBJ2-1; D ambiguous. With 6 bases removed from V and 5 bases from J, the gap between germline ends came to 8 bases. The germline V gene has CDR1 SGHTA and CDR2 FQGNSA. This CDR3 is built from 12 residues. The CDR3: CASSLYDNEQFF. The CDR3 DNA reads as TGTGCCAGCAGTCTGTACGACAATGAGCAGTTCTTC.

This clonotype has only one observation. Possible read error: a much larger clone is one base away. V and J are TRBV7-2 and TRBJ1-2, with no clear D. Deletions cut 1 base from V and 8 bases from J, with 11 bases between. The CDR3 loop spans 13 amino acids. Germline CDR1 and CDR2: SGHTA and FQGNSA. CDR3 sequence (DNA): TGTGCCAGCAGCTTAGAAAGAGTAGGCGGCTACACCTTC. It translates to CASSLERVGGYTF.

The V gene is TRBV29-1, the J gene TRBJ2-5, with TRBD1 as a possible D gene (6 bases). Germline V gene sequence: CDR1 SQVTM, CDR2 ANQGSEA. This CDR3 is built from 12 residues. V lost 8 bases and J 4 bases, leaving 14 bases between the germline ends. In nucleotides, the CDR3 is TGCAGCTGCAACAGGGACCCAGAGACCCAGTACTTC. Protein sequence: CSCNRDPETQYF.

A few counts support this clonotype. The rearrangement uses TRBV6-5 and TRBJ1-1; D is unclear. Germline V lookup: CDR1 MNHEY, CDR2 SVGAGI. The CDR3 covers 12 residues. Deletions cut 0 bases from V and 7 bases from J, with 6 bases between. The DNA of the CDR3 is TGTGCCAGCAGTTACTCTACAGATGAAGCTTTCTTT. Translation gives CASSYSTDEAFF.

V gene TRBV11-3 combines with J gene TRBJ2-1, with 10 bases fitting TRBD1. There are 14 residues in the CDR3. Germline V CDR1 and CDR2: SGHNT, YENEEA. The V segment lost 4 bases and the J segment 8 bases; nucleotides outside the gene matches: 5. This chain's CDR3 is CASSSGQGMDEQFF. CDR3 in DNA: TGTGCCAGCAGCTCGGGACAGGGGATGGATGAGCAGTTCTTC.

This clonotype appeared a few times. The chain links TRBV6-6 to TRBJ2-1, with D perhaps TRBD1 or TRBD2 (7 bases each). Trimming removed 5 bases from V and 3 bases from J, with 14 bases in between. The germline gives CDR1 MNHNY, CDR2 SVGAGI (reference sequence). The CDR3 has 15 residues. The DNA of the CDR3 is TGTGCCAGCAGTGGAACAGGGGAGGGCTACAATGAGCAGTTCTTC. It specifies CASSGTGEGYNEQFF.

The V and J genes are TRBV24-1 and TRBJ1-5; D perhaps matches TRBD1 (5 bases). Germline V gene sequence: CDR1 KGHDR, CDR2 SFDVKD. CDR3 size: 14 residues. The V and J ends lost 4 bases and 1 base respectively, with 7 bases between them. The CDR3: CATSEKGSNQPQHF. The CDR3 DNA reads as TGTGCCACCAGTGAAAAGGGGAGCAATCAGCCCCAGCATTTT.

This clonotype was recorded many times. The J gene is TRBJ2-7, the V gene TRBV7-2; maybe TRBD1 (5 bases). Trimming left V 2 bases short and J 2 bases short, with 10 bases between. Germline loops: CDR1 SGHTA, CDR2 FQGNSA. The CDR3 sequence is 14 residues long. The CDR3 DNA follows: TGTGCCAGCAGCTTAACCGGACAAACCTACGAGCAGTACTTC. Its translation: CASSLTGQTYEQYF.

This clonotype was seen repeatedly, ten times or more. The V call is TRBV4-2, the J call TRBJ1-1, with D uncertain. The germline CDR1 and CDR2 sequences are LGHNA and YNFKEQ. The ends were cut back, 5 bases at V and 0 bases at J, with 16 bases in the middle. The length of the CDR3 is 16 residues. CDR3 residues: CASSSHMAQMNTEAFF. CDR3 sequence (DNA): TGTGCCAGCAGCTCCCACATGGCACAGATGAACACTGAAGCTTTCTTT.

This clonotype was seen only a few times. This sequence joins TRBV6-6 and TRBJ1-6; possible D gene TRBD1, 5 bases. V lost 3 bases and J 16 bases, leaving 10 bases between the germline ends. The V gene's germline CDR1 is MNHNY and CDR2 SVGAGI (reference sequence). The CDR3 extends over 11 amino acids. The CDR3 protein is CASSYGGGLHF. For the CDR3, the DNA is TGTGCCAGCAGTTATGGGGGAGGACTCCACTTT.

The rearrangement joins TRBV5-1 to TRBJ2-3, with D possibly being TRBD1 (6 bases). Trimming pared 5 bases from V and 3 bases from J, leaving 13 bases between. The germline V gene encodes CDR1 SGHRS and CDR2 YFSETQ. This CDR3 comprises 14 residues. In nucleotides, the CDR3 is TGCGCCAGCAGAAGAACAGGGAAGACAGATACGCAGTATTTT. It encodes CASRRTGKTDTQYF. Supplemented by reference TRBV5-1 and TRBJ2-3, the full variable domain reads KAGVTQTPRYLIKTRGQQVTLSCSPISGHRSVSWYQQTPGQGLQFLFEYFSETQRNKGNFPGRFSGRQFSNSRSEMNVSTLELGDSALYLCASRRTGKTDTQYFGPGTRLTVL.

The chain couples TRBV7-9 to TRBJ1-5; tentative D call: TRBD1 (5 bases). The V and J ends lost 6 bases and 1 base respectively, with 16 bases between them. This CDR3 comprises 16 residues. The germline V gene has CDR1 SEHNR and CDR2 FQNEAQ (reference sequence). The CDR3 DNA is TGTGCCAGCAGTTCACCAGGGACCGGGAGCAATCAGCCCCAGCATTTT. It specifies CASSSPGTGSNQPQHF.

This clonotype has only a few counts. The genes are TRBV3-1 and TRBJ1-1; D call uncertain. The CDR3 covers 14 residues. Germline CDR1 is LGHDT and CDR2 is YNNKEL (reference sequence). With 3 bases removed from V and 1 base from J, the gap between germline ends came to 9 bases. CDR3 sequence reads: CASSHSGKNTEAFF. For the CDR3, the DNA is TGTGCCAGCAGCCACTCCGGGAAGAACACTGAAGCTTTCTTT.